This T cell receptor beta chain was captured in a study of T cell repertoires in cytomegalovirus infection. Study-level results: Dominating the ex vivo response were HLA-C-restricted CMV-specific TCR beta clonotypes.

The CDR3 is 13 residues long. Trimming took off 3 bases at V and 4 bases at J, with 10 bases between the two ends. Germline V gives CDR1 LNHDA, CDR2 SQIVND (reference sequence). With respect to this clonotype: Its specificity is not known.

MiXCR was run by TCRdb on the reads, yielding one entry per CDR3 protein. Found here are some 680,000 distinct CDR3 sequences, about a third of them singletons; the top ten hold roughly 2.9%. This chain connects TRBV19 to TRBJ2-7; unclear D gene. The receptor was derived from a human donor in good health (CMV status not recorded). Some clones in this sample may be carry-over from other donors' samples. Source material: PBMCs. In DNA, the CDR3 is TGTGCCAGTAGTATTAAGGAACGATACGAGCAGTACTTC. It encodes CASSIKERYEQYF.